This TCR beta chain was sequenced for a study of T cells after yellow fever vaccination. General observations from the study: Clonotype sharing between CD4 and CD8 compartments was small. Post-booster reappearance was seen for most primary-vaccination clones (96% CD4, about 88% CD8). Researchers cautioned that FACS-sorted repertoires could harbor abundant clonotypes contaminating from the bulk population.

V was clipped by 0 bases and J by 1 base; unmatched bases: 2. The CDR3 has 15 amino acids. Germline V gene data show CDR1 as SGHTS and CDR2 as YDEGEE. This clonotype appeared many times. Its target is not known. The TCR cDNA carried a universal primer site and UMIs from 5'RACE template switching. In TCRdb, the 5' RACE reads were re-called with MiXCR into one record per CDR3 protein. The data contain roughly 120,000 distinct CDR3 sequences, 7.2% of them singletons. V usage is TRBV5-8 and J usage is TRBJ2-3, with TRBD1 matching over 7 bases. This clonotype was sampled from a man aged 18 to 30 who received the YFV17D yellow fever vaccine. The starting material was CD4+ T cells sorted from PBMCs, obtained roughly 46 days after the first yellow fever vaccination. The CDR3 protein is CASSLEGAGTDTQYF. In DNA, the CDR3 is TGTGCCAGCAGCTTGGAGGGGGCAGGCACAGATACGCAGTATTTT. Together with reference TRBV5-8 and TRBJ2-3, the CDR3 gives the full variable domain: EAGVTQSPTHLIKTRGQQATLRCSPISGHTSVYWYQQALGLGLQFLLWYDEGEERNRGNFPPRFSGRQFPNYSSELNVNALELEDSALYLCASSLEGAGTDTQYFGPGTRLTVL.